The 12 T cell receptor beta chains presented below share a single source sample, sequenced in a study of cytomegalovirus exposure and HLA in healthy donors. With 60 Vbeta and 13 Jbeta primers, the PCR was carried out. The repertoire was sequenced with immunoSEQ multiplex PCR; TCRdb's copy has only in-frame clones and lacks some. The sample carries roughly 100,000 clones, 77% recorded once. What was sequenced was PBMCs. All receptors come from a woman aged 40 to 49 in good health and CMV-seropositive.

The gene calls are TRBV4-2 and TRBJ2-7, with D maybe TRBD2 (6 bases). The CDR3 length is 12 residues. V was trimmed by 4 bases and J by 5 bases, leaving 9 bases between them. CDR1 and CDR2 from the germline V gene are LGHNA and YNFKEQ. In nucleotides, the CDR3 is TGTGCCAGCAGCCGGCGGGACGACGAGCAGTACTTC. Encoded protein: CASSRRDDEQYF.

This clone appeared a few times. This chain's CDR3 is CASSLLGLAGGYEQYF. The CDR3 DNA follows: TGTGCCAGCAGCTTGCTCGGTTTAGCGGGGGGTTACGAGCAGTACTTC. The V call is TRBV7-2, the J call TRBJ2-7, with 10 bases aligning to TRBD2. Germline CDR1 and CDR2: SGHTA and FQGNSA. Trimming took 3 bases from V and 4 from J; bases not matched to a gene: 9. The CDR3 is made up of 16 amino acids.

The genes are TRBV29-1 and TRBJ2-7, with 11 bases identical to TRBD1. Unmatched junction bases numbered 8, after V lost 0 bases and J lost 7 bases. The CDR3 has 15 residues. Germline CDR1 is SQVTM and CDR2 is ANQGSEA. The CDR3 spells CSVEDGQGARGEQYF. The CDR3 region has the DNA TGCAGCGTTGAAGATGGACAGGGGGCGCGAGGGGAGCAGTACTTC.

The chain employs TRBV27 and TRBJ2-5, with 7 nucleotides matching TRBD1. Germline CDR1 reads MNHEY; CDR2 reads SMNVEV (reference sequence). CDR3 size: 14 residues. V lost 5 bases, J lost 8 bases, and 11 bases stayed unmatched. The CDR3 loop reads CASSPLGGELTQYF. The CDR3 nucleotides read TGTGCCAGCAGTCCCCTAGGGGGCGAATTAACCCAGTACTTC.

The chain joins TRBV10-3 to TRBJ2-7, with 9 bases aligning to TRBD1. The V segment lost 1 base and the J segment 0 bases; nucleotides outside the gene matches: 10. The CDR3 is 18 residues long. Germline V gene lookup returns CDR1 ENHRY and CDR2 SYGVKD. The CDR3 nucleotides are TGTGCCATCAGTGAGTATGGGGTGGACAGGGGAAGCTCCTACGAGCAGTACTTC. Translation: CAISEYGVDRGSSYEQYF.

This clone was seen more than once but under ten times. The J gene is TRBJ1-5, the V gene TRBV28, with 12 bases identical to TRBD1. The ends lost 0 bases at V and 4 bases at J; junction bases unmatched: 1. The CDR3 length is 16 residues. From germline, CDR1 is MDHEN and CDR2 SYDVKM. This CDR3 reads CASSLWGQGANQPQHF. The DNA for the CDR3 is TGTGCCAGCAGTTTATGGGGACAGGGGGCAAATCAGCCCCAGCATTTT.

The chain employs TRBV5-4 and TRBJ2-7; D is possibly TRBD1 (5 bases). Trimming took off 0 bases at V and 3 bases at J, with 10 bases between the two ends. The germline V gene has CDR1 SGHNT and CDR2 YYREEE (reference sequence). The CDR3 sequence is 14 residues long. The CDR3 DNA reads TGTGCCAGCAGCTTGGGGGGCGAATACTACGAGCAGTACTTC. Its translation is CASSLGGEYYEQYF.

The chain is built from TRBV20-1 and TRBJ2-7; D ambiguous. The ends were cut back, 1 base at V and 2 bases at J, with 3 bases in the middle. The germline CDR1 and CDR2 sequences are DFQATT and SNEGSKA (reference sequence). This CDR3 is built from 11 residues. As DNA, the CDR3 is TGCAGTGCTAGAGTTACCTACGAGCAGTACTTC. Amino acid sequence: CSARVTYEQYF.

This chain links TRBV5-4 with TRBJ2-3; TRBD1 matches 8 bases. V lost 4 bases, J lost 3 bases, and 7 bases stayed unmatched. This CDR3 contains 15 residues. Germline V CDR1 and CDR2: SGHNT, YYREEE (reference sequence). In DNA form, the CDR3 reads TGTGCCAGCAGCAACTCCCGACAGGGGACAGATACGCAGTATTTT. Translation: CASSNSRQGTDTQYF.

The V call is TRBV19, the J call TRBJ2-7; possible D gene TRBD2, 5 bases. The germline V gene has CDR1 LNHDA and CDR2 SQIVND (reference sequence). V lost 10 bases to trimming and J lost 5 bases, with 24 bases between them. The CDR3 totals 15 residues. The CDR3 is CATRTTGSPVNEQYF. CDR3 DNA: TGTGCCACCCGTACAACGGGGAGCCCGGTCAACGAGCAGTACTTC.

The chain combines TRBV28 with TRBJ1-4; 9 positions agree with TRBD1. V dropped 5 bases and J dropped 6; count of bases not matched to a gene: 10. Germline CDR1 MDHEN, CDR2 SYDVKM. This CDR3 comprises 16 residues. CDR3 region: CASSPLGDRDDEKLFF. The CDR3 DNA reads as TGTGCCAGCAGTCCCCTGGGGGACAGGGACGATGAAAAACTGTTTTTT. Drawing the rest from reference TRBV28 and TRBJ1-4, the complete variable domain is DVKVTQSSRYLVKRTGEKVFLECVQDMDHENMFWYRQDPGLGLRLIYFSYDVKMKEKGDIPEGYSVSREKKERFSLILESASTNQTSMYLCASSPLGDRDDEKLFFGSGTQLSVL.

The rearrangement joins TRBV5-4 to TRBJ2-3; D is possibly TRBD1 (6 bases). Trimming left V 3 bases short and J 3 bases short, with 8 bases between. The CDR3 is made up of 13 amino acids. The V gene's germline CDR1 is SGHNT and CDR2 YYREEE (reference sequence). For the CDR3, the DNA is TGTGCCAGCAGCTGGGGGCCGACAGATACGCAGTATTTT. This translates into CASSWGPTDTQYF. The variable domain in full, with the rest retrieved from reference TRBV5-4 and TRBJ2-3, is ETGVTQSPTHLIKTRGQQVTLRCSSQSGHNTVSWYQQALGQGPQFIFQYYREEENGRGNFPPRFSGLQFPNYSSELNVNALELDDSALYLCASSWGPTDTQYFGPGTRLTVL.